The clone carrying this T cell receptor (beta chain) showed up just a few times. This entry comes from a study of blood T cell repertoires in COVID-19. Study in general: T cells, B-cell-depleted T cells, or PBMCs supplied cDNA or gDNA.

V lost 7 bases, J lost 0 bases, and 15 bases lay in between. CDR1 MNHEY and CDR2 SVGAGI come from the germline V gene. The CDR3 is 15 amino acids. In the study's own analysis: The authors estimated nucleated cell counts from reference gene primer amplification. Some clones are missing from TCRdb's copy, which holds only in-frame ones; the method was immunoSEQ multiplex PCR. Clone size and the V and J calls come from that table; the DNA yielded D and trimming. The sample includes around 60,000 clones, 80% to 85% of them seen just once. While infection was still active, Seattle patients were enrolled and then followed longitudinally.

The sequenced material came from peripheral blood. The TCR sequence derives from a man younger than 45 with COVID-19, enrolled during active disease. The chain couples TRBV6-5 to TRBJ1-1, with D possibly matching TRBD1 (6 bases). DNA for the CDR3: TGTGCCAGCACCCTTGGACAGCTTATGAACACTGAAGCTTTCTTT. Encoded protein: CASTLGQLMNTEAFF.